This paragraph covers one T cell receptor (beta chain) sequence. The antigen is not known. This PCR relied on a set of 60 Vbeta primers and 13 Jbeta primers. Assay used: immunoSEQ multiplex PCR; TCRdb lists only in-frame clones, some missing. The table includes around 200,000 clones, around 83% detected once. The CDR3 totals 17 residues. Looked up from germline, CDR1 is MGHRA and CDR2 is YSYEKL. V lost 4 bases and J 5 bases, leaving 23 bases between the germline ends. This sample is part of a study of cytomegalovirus exposure and HLA in healthy donors. Findings of the study overall: A list of 164 TCR beta chains associated with cytomegalovirus was given.

What was sequenced was PBMCs. This TCR was sampled from a girl aged 2-10 years in good health and CMV-seropositive. The chain employs TRBV4-1 and TRBJ2-5; D is perhaps TRBD2 (6 bases). The CDR3 loop reads CASSRSRESDRRETQYF. CDR3 coding DNA: TGCGCCAGCAGCCGATCCCGGGAGTCTGATCGTCGGGAGACCCAGTACTTC.